Shown below are 25 T cell receptor beta chains from a single sample sequenced in a study of T cell responses to AZD1222 COVID-19 vaccine (dated by TCRdb to the early 2020s). The time point label here, explained by the study, means: baseline before first vaccination. Library prep was done by the immunoSEQ multiplex PCR assay. TCRdb obtained this table from immuneACCESS and retained in-frame rearrangements with V and J assigned. These tables miss some clones; where compared with another copy, unresolved V genes account for less than half of the shortfall, and the remainder is unexplained. Here the sample has approximately 120,000 clones; over 75% occur a single time. Together, the top ten hold approximately 19% of the sample. Sequences were derived from peripheral blood, sampled on day 0 of AZD1222 vaccination. The receptors shown here come from an adult in good health.

The J gene is TRBJ2-1, the V gene TRBV7-3; D might be TRBD2 (6 bases). V was shortened by 3 bases and J by 8 bases, with 14 bases between the two germline ends. This CDR3 contains 14 residues. Germline CDR1 SGHTA, CDR2 FQGTGA. DNA for the CDR3: TGTGCCAGCAGCTTGGTGGGGGGTTCGCATGAGCAGTTCTTC. It encodes CASSLVGGSHEQFF.

This sequence joins TRBV19 and TRBJ2-2, with no clear D. Germline lookup yields CDR1 LNHDA and CDR2 SQIVND (reference sequence). Deletions cut 3 bases from V and 7 bases from J, with 12 bases between. CDR3 size: 14 residues. The CDR3 loop reads CASSIGQAGGELFF. CDR3 bases: TGTGCCAGTAGTATCGGGCAGGCCGGCGGGGAGCTGTTTTTT.

This rearrangement joins TRBV6-5 to TRBJ1-2; a possible D gene is TRBD1 (5 bases). This CDR3 has 13 residues. The V gene lost 6 bases and the J gene lost 4 bases, with 12 bases spanning the gap. Germline lookup yields CDR1 MNHEY and CDR2 SVGAGI. CDR3 DNA sequence: TGTGCCAGCAGAGAGGGACTCCCCTATGGCTACACCTTC. Its translation is CASREGLPYGYTF.

The CDR3 spells CAWAQGTPYEQYF. CDR3 DNA sequence: TGTGCCTGGGCACAGGGTACCCCCTACGAGCAGTACTTC. This sequence joins TRBV30 and TRBJ2-7, with a tentative D call TRBD1 (6 bases). Trimming removed 5 bases from V and 2 bases from J, with 13 bases in between. CDR1 is GTSNPN and CDR2 is SVGIG in the germline V gene (reference sequence). The CDR3 extends over 13 amino acids.

The chain carries TRBV27 and TRBJ2-5; 8 bases align to TRBD1. Germline V gene lookup returns CDR1 MNHEY and CDR2 SMNVEV (reference sequence). The CDR3 has 14 amino acids. The J segment lost 4 bases and the V segment lost 5 bases, leaving 6 bases of the junction unmatched. CDR3 nucleotides: TGTGCCAGCAGTCCGCAGCAGGGGGCAGAGACCCAGTACTTC. It is translated as CASSPQQGAETQYF.

This rearrangement joins TRBV27 to TRBJ1-1; no clear D gene. Germline loops: CDR1 MNHEY, CDR2 SMNVEV (reference sequence). V shed 0 bases and J shed 7 bases, with 15 bases lying between them. The CDR3 covers 15 residues. In DNA, the CDR3 is TGTGCCAGCAGTTTATCGTTCGGGAAGTATAGTGAAGCTTTCTTT. Residues: CASSLSFGKYSEAFF.

This clone was detected a few times. The chain uses TRBV24-1 and TRBJ2-7; 7 bases line up with TRBD2. Germline lookup yields CDR1 KGHDR and CDR2 SFDVKD. J was trimmed by 5 bases and V by 3 bases; bases with no gene match: 6. CDR3 length: 14 residues. The CDR3 region is CATSDGGVGNEQYF. In DNA form, the CDR3 reads TGTGCCACCAGTGATGGGGGGGTCGGGAACGAGCAGTACTTC.

This sequence joins TRBV5-1 and TRBJ2-3; no firm D call. The V end was cut by 0 bases, the J end by 4 bases, with 12 bases between. The germline V gene encodes CDR1 SGHRS and CDR2 YFSETQ. The CDR3 extends over 15 amino acids. Written as DNA, the CDR3 is TGCGCCAGCAGCTTGGGATTAATAGCTTCAGATACGCAGTATTTT. It translates to CASSLGLIASDTQYF.

The genes are TRBV24-1 and TRBJ2-3, with 12 nucleotides matching TRBD1. The CDR3 is 16 residues long. The V and J ends lost 3 bases and 6 bases, in that order; junction bases with no gene match: 6. Germline values: CDR1 KGHDR, CDR2 SFDVKD. The CDR3 nucleotides are TGTGCCACCAGTGATCAGGGACAGGGGGCTGGGGATACGCAGTATTTT. Translated, it gives CATSDQGQGAGDTQYF.

The chain uses TRBV30 and TRBJ1-5; a weak D match, TRBD1 (6 bases). Germline V gene sequence: CDR1 GTSNPN, CDR2 SVGIG (reference sequence). V was shortened by 1 base and J by 2 bases, with 6 bases between the two germline ends. The CDR3 is 13 amino acids. CDR3 loop: CAWSAGGNQPQHF. The CDR3 DNA reads TGTGCCTGGAGTGCAGGGGGCAATCAGCCCCAGCATTTT.

The CDR3 sequence is CASSLRIAGLTGELFF. Written as DNA, the CDR3 is TGTGCCAGCAGCTTACGAATAGCGGGCCTCACCGGGGAGCTGTTTTTT. The genes are TRBV7-2 and TRBJ2-2; 7 bases align to TRBD2. Germline CDR1 is SGHTA and CDR2 is FQGNSA. The CDR3 covers 16 residues. The J segment lost 4 bases and the V segment lost 2 bases, leaving 7 bases of the junction unmatched.

This clone appeared a single time. V usage is TRBV7-8 and J usage is TRBJ2-1; 11 bases map to TRBD2. Germline CDR1 and CDR2: SGHVS and FQNEAQ. With V trimmed by 3 bases and J by 4 bases, 8 bases remained unmatched. The CDR3 has 17 amino acids. The CDR3 DNA follows: TGTGCCAGCAGCTTCCCGGGGGGACTAGCGGATTACAATGAGCAGTTCTTC. It specifies CASSFPGGLADYNEQFF.

V gene TRBV10-2 combines with J gene TRBJ2-6; perhaps TRBD1 as D (5 bases). The CDR3 contains 15 residues. The V gene's germline CDR1 is WSHSY and CDR2 SAAADI. Trimming removed 5 bases from V and 4 bases from J, with 12 bases in between. The CDR3 sequence is CASSRGLVGANVLTF. The CDR3 nucleotides read TGCGCCAGCAGTAGGGGCCTGGTGGGGGCCAACGTCCTGACTTTC.

J is TRBJ2-5 and V is TRBV7-9; the D gene is possibly TRBD2 (6 bases). Trimming took off 3 bases at V and 4 bases at J, with 9 bases between the two ends. The length of the CDR3 is 13 residues. The germline gives CDR1 SEHNR, CDR2 FQNEAQ (reference sequence). The CDR3 is CASSFVGGETQYF. CDR3 nucleotide sequence: TGTGCCAGCAGCTTTGTGGGGGGAGAGACCCAGTACTTC.

This chain joins TRBV11-1 and TRBJ1-6; weak D call: TRBD1 (5 bases). The germline CDR1 and CDR2 sequences are SGHAT and FQDESV (reference sequence). V lost 4 bases, J lost 8 bases, and 15 bases lay in between. CDR3 size: 15 residues. Here the CDR3 reads CASSSGWGMDSPLHF. The CDR3, as DNA: TGTGCCAGCAGCTCCGGCTGGGGGATGGATTCACCCCTCCACTTT.

The chain is built from TRBV29-1 and TRBJ1-2; D might be TRBD1 (5 bases). Germline assignment: CDR1 SQVTM and CDR2 ANQGSEA. Trimming shortened V by 4 bases and J by 6 bases, and 9 bases separated the two germline ends. The CDR3 covers 11 residues. The CDR3: CSVAGKDGYTF. CDR3 DNA: TGCAGCGTTGCAGGGAAAGATGGCTACACCTTC.

The chain employs TRBV4-1 and TRBJ1-1, with 10 bases matching TRBD1. There are 15 residues in the CDR3. CDR1 and CDR2 from the germline V gene are MGHRA and YSYEKL. After removal of 5 bases from V and 3 bases from J, the junction contained 6 bases not matched to a gene. CDR3 loop: CASSSTTGGDTEAFF. The DNA for the CDR3 is TGCGCCAGCAGCTCCACGACAGGGGGCGACACTGAAGCTTTCTTT.

This chain links TRBV4-2 with TRBJ2-3; tentative D call: TRBD2 (6 bases). Per the germline V gene, CDR1 is LGHNA and CDR2 is YNFKEQ. V was clipped by 1 base and J by 1 base, with 15 bases between them. CDR3 size: 17 residues. CDR3 coding DNA: TGTGCCAGCAGCCAAGGCCCCCGGGGGTCTCGCACAGATACGCAGTATTTT. Protein sequence: CASSQGPRGSRTDTQYF.

Within the sample, this clone is medium-sized. The chain has TRBV19 and TRBJ2-7; possible D gene TRBD1, 5 bases. The germline CDR1 and CDR2 sequences are LNHDA and SQIVND (reference sequence). The CDR3 totals 17 residues. The V and J ends lost 0 bases and 0 bases respectively, with 15 bases between them. The CDR3 region is CASSIDPDTLGSYEQYV. The CDR3 DNA follows: TGTGCCAGTAGTATAGACCCGGACACCCTGGGCTCCTACGAGCAGTACGTC.

The chain links TRBV21-1 to TRBJ1-4. TRBV21-1 is tagged as a pseudogene. CDR3 size: 14 residues. The CDR3, as DNA: TGTGCCAGCAGCACACGATCCCGCAATGAAAAACTGTTTTTT. It encodes CASSTRSRNEKLFF.

This clone was observed once. J is TRBJ2-7 and V is TRBV6-2 or TRBV6-3, with D possibly being TRBD1 (7 bases). The CDR3 is 14 amino acids. The germline CDR1 and CDR2 sequences are MNHEY and SVGEGT. Trimming left V 3 bases short and J 3 bases short, with 12 bases between. The CDR3 DNA is TGTGCCAGCAGTTATGCAGGGGGGATCTACGAGCAGTACTTC. Translated, it gives CASSYAGGIYEQYF.

V usage is TRBV4-1 and J usage is TRBJ1-2, with a possible D match to TRBD1 (6 bases). CDR3 length: 14 residues. V shed 1 base and J shed 4 bases, with 10 bases lying between them. Germline CDR1 reads MGHRA; CDR2 reads YSYEKL. DNA for the CDR3: TGCGCCAGCAGCCAAGCCCGGGGGGCCTATGGCTACACCTTC. Amino acids: CASSQARGAYGYTF.

The chain is built from TRBV5-1 and TRBJ1-1; 9 nucleotides match TRBD1. The germline V gene has CDR1 SGHRS and CDR2 YFSETQ. J was trimmed by 7 bases and V by 0 bases; bases with no gene match: 10. The CDR3 contains 16 residues. The CDR3 region is CASSLAPGQGKYEAFF. The CDR3 bases are TGCGCCAGCAGCTTGGCTCCGGGACAGGGAAAATATGAAGCTTTCTTT.

This clone was counted a single time. CDR3 nucleotides: TGTGCCAGCAGCTTAGTCCAGGGTTACGGCTACACCTTC. Amino acids: CASSLVQGYGYTF. The chain employs TRBV7-2 and TRBJ1-2, with D perhaps TRBD1 (5 bases). Germline CDR1 SGHTA, CDR2 FQGNSA. The CDR3 loop spans 13 amino acids. Trimming removed 1 base at V and 8 bases at J, with 11 bases between.

In nucleotides, the CDR3 is TGTGCCAGCAGACAGGGTCCCCTCTATGGCTACACCTTC. Amino acids: CASRQGPLYGYTF. This chain connects TRBV28 to TRBJ1-2, with a weak D call TRBD1 (6 bases). Germline-derived CDR1 and CDR2 are MDHEN and SYDVKM. Deletions cut 6 bases from V and 4 bases from J, with 12 bases between. The CDR3 sequence is 13 residues long.